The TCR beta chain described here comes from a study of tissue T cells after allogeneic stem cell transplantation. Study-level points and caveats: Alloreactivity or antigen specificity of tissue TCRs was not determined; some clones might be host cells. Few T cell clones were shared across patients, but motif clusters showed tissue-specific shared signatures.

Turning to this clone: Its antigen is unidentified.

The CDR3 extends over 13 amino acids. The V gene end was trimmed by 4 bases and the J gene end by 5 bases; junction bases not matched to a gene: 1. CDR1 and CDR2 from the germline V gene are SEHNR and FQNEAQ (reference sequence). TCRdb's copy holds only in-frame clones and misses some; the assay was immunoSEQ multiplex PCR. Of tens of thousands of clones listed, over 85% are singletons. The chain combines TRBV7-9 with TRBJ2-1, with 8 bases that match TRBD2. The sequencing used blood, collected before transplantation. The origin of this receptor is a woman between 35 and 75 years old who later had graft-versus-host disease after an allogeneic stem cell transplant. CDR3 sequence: CASSSLADNEQFF. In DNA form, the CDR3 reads TGTGCCAGCAGCTCACTAGCGGACAATGAGCAGTTCTTC.